The 7 T cell receptor beta chains below were found in one sample sequenced in a study of response to subunit inactivated influenza vaccine. From the RT-PCR reads, TCRdb called clonotypes with MiXCR, one entry per CDR3 protein. The data hold over 150,000 distinct CDR3 sequences, with about 10% observed a single time. The sample in question was CD8+ T cells sorted from PBMCs, obtained about 23 months after vaccination. These receptors all stem from a man aged 45 to 75 who received an inactivated influenza vaccine.

The sample holds a few counts of this clonotype. The chain carries TRBV11-2 and TRBJ2-1; D might be TRBD1 (6 bases). The CDR3 is made up of 14 amino acids. V gave up 1 base and J gave up 8 bases, with 12 bases separating them. CDR1 and CDR2 (germline): SGHAT, FQNNGV. The CDR3 loop reads CASSLGTEIHEQFF. The CDR3 DNA follows: TGTGCCAGCAGCTTAGGGACAGAAATTCATGAGCAGTTCTTC.

V is TRBV6-2 or TRBV6-3 and J is TRBJ2-1; 8 nucleotides match TRBD2. The CDR3 loop spans 16 amino acids. V was clipped by 2 bases and J by 5 bases; unmatched bases: 8. The germline V gene encodes CDR1 MNHEY and CDR2 SVGEGT. The CDR3 nucleotides are TGTGCCAGCAGTTACCTTAGCGGGACCCGGGACAATGAGCAGTTCTTC. Residues: CASSYLSGTRDNEQFF.

This clonotype showed up just a few times. The CDR3 loop reads CASSGPGTGFDEQYF. The CDR3 coding sequence is TGTGCCAGCAGCGGCCCCGGGACAGGGTTCGACGAGCAGTACTTC. This chain links TRBV11-2 with TRBJ2-7, with 9 bases aligning to TRBD1. Looked up from germline, CDR1 is SGHAT and CDR2 is FQNNGV. The CDR3 extends over 15 amino acids. The trim removed 5 bases at V and 5 bases at J, leaving 10 bases unmatched.

This clonotype was counted only a few times. The chain recombines TRBV12-3 or TRBV12-4 with TRBJ2-7; no definite D call. Trimming took off 3 bases at V and 2 bases at J, with 11 bases between the two ends. The CDR3 runs 14 residues. The CDR3 DNA sequence: TGTGCCAGCAGTTTTGGTTCAAAGACCTACGAGCAGTACTTC. This codes for CASSFGSKTYEQYF.

This clonotype was seen ten or more times. This chain links TRBV3-1 with TRBJ1-4; D is uncertain. Per germline, CDR1 LGHDT and CDR2 YNNKEL (reference sequence). Trimming pared 0 bases from V and 8 bases from J, leaving 13 bases between. The CDR3 consists of 15 residues. For the CDR3, the DNA is TGTGCCAGCAGCCAAGACGGCGGGTTTTACGAAAAACTGTTTTTT. Translating it yields CASSQDGGFYEKLFF.

This clonotype was found a few times. The chain couples TRBV11-1 to TRBJ2-7; D is ambiguous. The germline V and J ends were trimmed by 0 bases and 3 bases, with 6 bases remaining between them. CDR1 and CDR2 (germline): SGHAT, FQDESV (reference sequence). This CDR3 has 13 amino acids. CDR3 protein: CASSLALNYEQYF. DNA for the CDR3: TGTGCCAGCAGCTTAGCGCTGAACTACGAGCAGTACTTC.

This clonotype was recorded a few times. The CDR3 bases are TGTGCCAGTAGTCCATCCGGGGGGCTGGCAGATACGCAGTATTTT. It yields the protein CASSPSGGLADTQYF. The gene calls are TRBV19 and TRBJ2-3; TRBD2 might be the D (7 bases). The V end was cut by 5 bases, the J end by 4 bases, with 16 bases between. In germline, CDR1 is LNHDA, CDR2 SQIVND (reference sequence). CDR3 length equals 15 residues.